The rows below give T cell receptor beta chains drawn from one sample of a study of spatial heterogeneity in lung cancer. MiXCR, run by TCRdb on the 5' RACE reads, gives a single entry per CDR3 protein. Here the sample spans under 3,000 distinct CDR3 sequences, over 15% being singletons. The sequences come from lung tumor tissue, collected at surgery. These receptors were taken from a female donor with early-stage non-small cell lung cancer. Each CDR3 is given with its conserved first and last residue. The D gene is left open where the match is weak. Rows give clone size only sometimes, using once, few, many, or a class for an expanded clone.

DNA: TGCAGCGTGGCCGGCGGGGCCCACTACGAGCAGTACTTC; CDR3: CSVAGGAHYEQYF; J: TRBJ2-7; D: -; V: TRBV29-1; size: -
DNA: TGTGCCAGCAGTTATGGACGGACCTACGAGCAGTACTTC; CDR3: CASSYGRTYEQYF; J: TRBJ2-7; D: -; V: TRBV6-6; size: -
DNA: TGTGCCAGCAGTTTAATGGATACGCAGTATTTT; CDR3: CASSLMDTQYF; J: TRBJ2-3; D: -; V: TRBV28; size: medium-sized
DNA: TGTGCCAGCAGTGGGGACAGGGGGCGGGACGAGCAGTACTTC; CDR3: CASSGDRGRDEQYF; J: TRBJ2-7; D: TRBD1; V: TRBV2; size: medium-sized
DNA: TGTGCCAGCAGTGAACCCCGGACAGGTCTAGCCAAAAACATTCAGTACTTC; CDR3: CASSEPRTGLAKNIQYF; J: TRBJ2-4; D: TRBD1; V: TRBV2; size: medium-sized
DNA: TGTGCCAGTACCAGGACAGGGAGAACAGATACGCAGTATTTT; CDR3: CASTRTGRTDTQYF; J: TRBJ2-3; D: TRBD1; V: TRBV19; size: medium-sized
DNA: TGCGCCAGCTCTCCTTTAGCGGGGGGTTATGAGCAGTTCTTC; CDR3: CASSPLAGGYEQFF; J: TRBJ2-1; D: TRBD2; V: TRBV10-2; size: -
DNA: TGTGCCAGCAGTATCTCAGCGGGGGTGGAGCAGTTCTTC; CDR3: CASSISAGVEQFF; J: TRBJ2-1; D: TRBD2; V: TRBV11-3; size: many
DNA: TGTGCCAGCAGCTCCCTGACAGGGTCAAGCTATGGCTACACCTTC; CDR3: CASSSLTGSSYGYTF; J: TRBJ1-2; D: TRBD1; V: TRBV9; size: -
DNA: TGTGCCAGCAGTTCGGGAACATCCTACGAGCAGTACTTC; CDR3: CASSSGTSYEQYF; J: TRBJ2-7; D: -; V: TRBV27; size: medium-sized
DNA: TGTGCCAGCAGTTTATCGGGGACTAGCGGGACCGGGGAGCTGTTTTTT; CDR3: CASSLSGTSGTGELFF; J: TRBJ2-2; D: TRBD2; V: TRBV27; size: many
DNA: TGCAGTGCTAAACCCCGACGCTATGGCTACACCTTC; CDR3: CSAKPRRYGYTF; J: TRBJ1-2; D: -; V: TRBV20-1; size: -
DNA: TGTGCCAGCGCGCGGGGGTTTGACACAGATACGCAGTATTTT; CDR3: CASARGFDTDTQYF; J: TRBJ2-3; D: TRBD2; V: TRBV13; size: few
DNA: TGTGCCAGCAGCGGCCCACAGGGTTACAATGAGCAGTTCTTC; CDR3: CASSGPQGYNEQFF; J: TRBJ2-1; D: -; V: TRBV9; size: once
DNA: TGTGCCAGTAGTATAGATCTCGACAGCAATCAGCCCCAGCATTTT; CDR3: CASSIDLDSNQPQHF; J: TRBJ1-5; D: -; V: TRBV19; size: medium-sized
DNA: TGTGCCAGTAGTATCCCCTCTGGGACAGCTAACTATGGCTACACCTTC; CDR3: CASSIPSGTANYGYTF; J: TRBJ1-2; D: TRBD1; V: TRBV19; size: -
DNA: TGTGCCAGCAGCCAATCCCATGGGACTGAAGCTTTCTTT; CDR3: CASSQSHGTEAFF; J: TRBJ1-1; D: -; V: TRBV3-1; size: -
DNA: TGTGCCAGCAGCTTGAGGGGCCCTACTTCTAACACCGGGGAGCTGTTTTTT; CDR3: CASSLRGPTSNTGELFF; J: TRBJ2-2; D: -; V: TRBV11-3; size: -
DNA: TGTGCCAGCTCACGCGGGGAGCGCACAGATACGCAGTATTTT; CDR3: CASSRGERTDTQYF; J: TRBJ2-3; D: -; V: TRBV18; size: medium-sized
DNA: TGTGCCAGCAGCTCGTCAGCCACATTGTACCAAGAGACCCAGTACTTC; CDR3: CASSSSATLYQETQYF; J: TRBJ2-5; D: -; V: TRBV7-9; size: -